A single TCR beta chain is shown here with its context. The PCR employed 60 Vbeta primers together with 13 Jbeta primers. Produced via immunoSEQ multiplex PCR; TCRdb's table is partial and in-frame only. Of about 140,000 clones listed, approximately 84% were seen once; the top ten hold about 1.5%. This specimen belongs to a study of cytomegalovirus exposure and HLA in healthy donors. This CDR3 is built from 13 residues. V lost 7 bases, J lost 4 bases, and 13 bases lay in between. Germline V gene data show CDR1 as MDHEN and CDR2 as SYDVKM. The sequence came from a man in his thirties or forties in good health and CMV-seropositive. The V gene is TRBV28, the J gene TRBJ1-2; D is perhaps TRBD1 (5 bases). Sequenced sample: PBMCs. CDR3 region: CASTAPGVYGYTF. In nucleotides, the CDR3 is TGTGCCAGCACCGCGCCGGGGGTCTATGGCTACACCTTC.